Reported below is one T cell receptor (beta chain). Its antigen remains unknown. This PCR relied on a set of 60 Vbeta primers and 13 Jbeta primers. Profiling relied on immunoSEQ multiplex PCR, and the TCRdb table lists in-frame clones only, not all of them. The sample has tens of thousands of clones; 65% to 85% are singletons. The data originate from a study of cytomegalovirus exposure and HLA in healthy donors. Study findings and constraints: In a later analysis, TCR association rates varied by HLA locus: DRB1 most, HLA-C fewest.

The CDR3 extends over 13 amino acids. CDR1 is MNHEY and CDR2 is SVGAGI in the germline V gene. Trimming removed 11 bases at V and 3 bases at J, with 16 bases between. What was sequenced was PBMCs. The receptor was isolated from a man between 25 and 39 years old in good health and CMV-seronegative. V and J are TRBV6-5 and TRBJ1-2, with D perhaps matching TRBD1 (6 bases). In DNA, the CDR3 is TGTGCCTCCGAGGGGGGGCTTTACTATGGCTACACCTTC. Translation gives CASEGGLYYGYTF.